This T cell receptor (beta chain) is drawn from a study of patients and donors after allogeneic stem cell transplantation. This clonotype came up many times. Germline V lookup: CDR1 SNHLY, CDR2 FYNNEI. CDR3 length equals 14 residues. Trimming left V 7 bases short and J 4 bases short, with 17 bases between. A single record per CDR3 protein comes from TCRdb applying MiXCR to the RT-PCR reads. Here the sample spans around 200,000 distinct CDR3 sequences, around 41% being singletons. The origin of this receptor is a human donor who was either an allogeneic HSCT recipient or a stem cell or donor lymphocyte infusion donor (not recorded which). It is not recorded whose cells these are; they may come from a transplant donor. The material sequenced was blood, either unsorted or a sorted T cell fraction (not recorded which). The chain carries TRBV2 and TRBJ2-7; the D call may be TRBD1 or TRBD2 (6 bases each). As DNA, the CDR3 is TGTGCCAGCAAGAGAGGGGGGCTCGGGTACGAGCAGTACTTC. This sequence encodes CASKRGGLGYEQYF.